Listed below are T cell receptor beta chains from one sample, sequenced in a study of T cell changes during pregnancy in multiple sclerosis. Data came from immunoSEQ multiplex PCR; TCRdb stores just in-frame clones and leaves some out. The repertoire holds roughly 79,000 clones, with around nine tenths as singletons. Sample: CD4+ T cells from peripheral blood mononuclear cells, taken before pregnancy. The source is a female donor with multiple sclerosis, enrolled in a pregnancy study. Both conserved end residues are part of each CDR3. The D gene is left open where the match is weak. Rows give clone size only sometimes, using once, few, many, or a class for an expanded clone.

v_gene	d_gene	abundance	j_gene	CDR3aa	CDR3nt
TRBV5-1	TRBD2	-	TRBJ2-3	CASSLELAGVDTQYF	TGCGCCAGCAGCTTGGAACTAGCGGGTGTAGATACGCAGTATTTT
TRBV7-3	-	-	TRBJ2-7	CASSLLADSPYEQYF	TGTGCCAGCAGCTTACTCGCCGACTCCCCCTACGAGCAGTACTTC
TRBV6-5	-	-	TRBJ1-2	CASSFISDSYGYTF	TGTGCCAGCAGTTTTATTTCTGACAGCTATGGCTACACCTTC
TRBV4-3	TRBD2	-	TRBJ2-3	CASSQGTSGYTDTQYF	TGCGCCAGCAGCCAGGGGACTAGCGGATACACAGATACGCAGTATTTT
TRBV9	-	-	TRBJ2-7	CASSVAGEPYEQYF	TGTGCCAGCAGCGTAGCGGGGGAACCCTACGAGCAGTACTTC
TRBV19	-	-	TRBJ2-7	CASAGNFDGGEQYF	TGTGCCAGTGCGGGGAACTTCGACGGGGGCGAGCAGTACTTC
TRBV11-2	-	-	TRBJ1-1	CASSSLRLLPVNTEAFF	TGTGCCAGCAGCTCCCTCCGACTTTTACCCGTGAACACTGAAGCTTTCTTT
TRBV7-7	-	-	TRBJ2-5	CASSSKETQYF	TGTGCCAGCAGCTCCAAAGAGACCCAGTACTTC
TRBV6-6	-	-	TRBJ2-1	CASSYSRGSYNEQFF	TGTGCCAGCAGTTACTCTAGAGGCTCCTACAATGAGCAGTTCTTC
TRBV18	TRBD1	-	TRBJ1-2	CASSPGPGQGYGYTF	TGTGCCAGCTCACCCGGGCCGGGACAGGGCTATGGCTACACCTTC
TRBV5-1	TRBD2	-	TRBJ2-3	CASSLMGLAGLDTQYF	TGCGCCAGCAGCTTGATGGGACTAGCGGGATTGGATACGCAGTATTTT
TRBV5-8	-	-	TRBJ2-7	CASSLRTVKYEQYF	TGTGCCAGCAGCTTACGGACAGTCAAATACGAGCAGTACTTC
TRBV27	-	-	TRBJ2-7	CASRVSSGGEQYF	TGTGCCAGCAGAGTTTCATCAGGTGGCGAGCAGTACTTC
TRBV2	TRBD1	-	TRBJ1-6	CASSGDRGLSPLHF	TGTGCCAGCAGTGGTGACAGGGGGCTTTCACCCCTCCACTTT
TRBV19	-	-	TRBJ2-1	CASNPGRSYNEQFF	TGTGCCAGTAATCCCGGCAGGTCCTACAATGAGCAGTTCTTC
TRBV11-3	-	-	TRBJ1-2	CASHDFTGSYTF	TGTGCCAGCCACGACTTTACAGGATCCTACACCTTC
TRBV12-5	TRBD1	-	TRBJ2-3	CASGLTGADTQYF	TGTGCTAGTGGTTTAACAGGGGCAGATACGCAGTATTTT
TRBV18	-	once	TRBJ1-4	CASSPLTGNNEKLFF	TGTGCCAGCTCACCACTTACAGGGAATAATGAAAAACTGTTTTTT
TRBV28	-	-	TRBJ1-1	CASSHPGGRGTEAFF	TGTGCCAGCAGCCACCCCGGGGGGCGCGGGACTGAAGCTTTCTTT
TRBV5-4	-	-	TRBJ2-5	CASSSNAGFQETQYF	TGTGCCAGCAGCTCCAACGCAGGGTTTCAAGAGACCCAGTACTTC
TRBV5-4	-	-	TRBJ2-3	CASSSSTDTQYF	TGTGCCAGCAGCTCTAGCACAGATACGCAGTATTTT
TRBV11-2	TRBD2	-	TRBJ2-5	CASSATSGETQYF	TGTGCCAGCAGCGCTACTAGCGGAGAGACCCAGTACTTC
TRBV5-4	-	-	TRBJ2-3	CASSRPGQGTDTQYF	TGTGCCAGCAGCCGTCCGGGCCAGGGTACAGATACGCAGTATTTT
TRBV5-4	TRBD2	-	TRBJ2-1	CASSLVGLAGAREQFF	TGTGCCAGCAGCTTGGTGGGACTAGCGGGAGCCCGTGAGCAGTTCTTC
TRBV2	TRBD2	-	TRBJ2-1	CASSGRTSGSLNEQFF	TGTGCCAGCAGTGGCCGGACTAGCGGGAGTTTGAATGAGCAGTTCTTC
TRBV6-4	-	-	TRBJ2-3	CASSERGFAADTQYF	TGTGCCAGCAGTGAAAGGGGATTCGCCGCAGATACGCAGTATTTT
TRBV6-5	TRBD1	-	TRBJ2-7	CASSSRTGSYEQYF	TGTGCCAGCAGTTCTAGGACAGGGAGCTACGAGCAGTACTTC
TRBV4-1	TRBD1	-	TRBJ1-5	CASSQGDRGYSNQPQHF	TGCGCCAGCAGCCAAGGAGACAGGGGGTATAGCAATCAGCCCCAGCATTTT
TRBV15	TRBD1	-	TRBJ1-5	CATSRGGQGHRPNQPQHF	TGTGCCACCAGCAGGGGGGGACAGGGCCATAGACCTAATCAGCCCCAGCATTTT
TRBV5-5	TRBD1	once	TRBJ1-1	CASSLDWDRNTEAFF	TGTGCCAGCAGCTTGGATTGGGACAGGAACACTGAAGCTTTCTTT
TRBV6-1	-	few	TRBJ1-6	CASSGEFGTPNSPLHF	TGTGCCAGCAGTGGAGAGTTCGGGACACCGAATTCACCCCTCCACTTT
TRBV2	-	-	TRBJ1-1	CASRHPGGSGFTEAFF	TGTGCCAGCAGGCACCCGGGGGGAAGTGGCTTCACTGAAGCTTTCTTT
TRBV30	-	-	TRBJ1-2	CAWSVTRTANYGYTF	TGTGCCTGGAGTGTAACCCGGACAGCTAACTATGGCTACACCTTC
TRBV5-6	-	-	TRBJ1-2	CASSLSPDRYYGYTF	TGTGCCAGCAGCCTCTCCCCGGACAGATACTATGGCTACACCTTC
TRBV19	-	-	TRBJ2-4	CASTTLTGLAKNIQYF	TGTGCCAGTACTACTCTCACGGGACTAGCCAAAAACATTCAGTACTTC
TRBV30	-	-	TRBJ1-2	CAWSLLSPGENGYTF	TGTGCCTGGAGTTTACTCTCCCCAGGGGAGAATGGCTACACCTTC
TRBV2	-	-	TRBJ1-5	CASSDYSNQPQHF	TGTGCCAGCAGTGATTATTCTAATCAGCCCCAGCATTTT
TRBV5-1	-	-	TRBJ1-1	CASSLAGTGEAFF	TGCGCCAGCAGCTTGGCCGGGACTGGTGAAGCTTTCTTT
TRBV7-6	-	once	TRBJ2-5	CASRPVGAHGTQYF	TGTGCCAGCAGACCAGTTGGGGCCCATGGGACCCAGTACTTC
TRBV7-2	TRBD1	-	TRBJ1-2	CASSLVQGADYGYTF	TGTGCCAGCAGCTTAGTTCAGGGGGCGGACTATGGCTACACCTTC
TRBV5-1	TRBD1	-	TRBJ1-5	CASSLTPGQGSSGNQPQHF	TGCGCCAGCAGCTTGACCCCGGGACAGGGGTCTTCGGGGAATCAGCCCCAGCATTTT
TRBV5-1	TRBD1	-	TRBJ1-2	CASSDAGTVTYGYTF	TGCGCCAGCAGCGATGCCGGGACAGTGACCTATGGCTACACCTTC